The clone carrying this T cell receptor (beta chain) was detected ten times or more. No antigen is known for it. The V gene end was trimmed by 6 bases and the J gene end by 3 bases; junction bases not matched to a gene: 4. The CDR3 has 13 amino acids. From germline, CDR1 is MDHEN and CDR2 SYDVKM. The data were taken from a study of spatial heterogeneity in lung cancer. Time point specified: sample taken at primary tumor resection. Samples were obtained from roughly 65 donors, all untreated early-stage non-small cell lung cancer patients. Tumor, nontumor lung or frozen PBMC supplied whole RNA, sequenced without sorting. The study tagged each TCR cDNA molecule with a unique molecular identifier. Each CDR3 protein gets one entry after TCRdb re-called the 5' RACE reads with MiXCR. The profile shows over 7,500 distinct CDR3 sequences, 2.5% to 3.5% of them singletons. Overall study findings and caveats: Approximate estimated coverage of tumor T cells amounted to 7% for alpha and roughly 13% for beta chains. In tumors, expanded intratumoral alpha and beta TCR counts tracked mutation counts.

The genes are TRBV28 and TRBJ2-7; TRBD1 matches 8 bases. The specimen comprised lung tumor tissue, sampled at surgery. This sequence originates from a male donor with early-stage non-small cell lung cancer. For the CDR3, the DNA is TGTGCCAGCAGGTCCGGGACAGGCTACGAGCAGTACTTC. The encoded protein is CASRSGTGYEQYF.